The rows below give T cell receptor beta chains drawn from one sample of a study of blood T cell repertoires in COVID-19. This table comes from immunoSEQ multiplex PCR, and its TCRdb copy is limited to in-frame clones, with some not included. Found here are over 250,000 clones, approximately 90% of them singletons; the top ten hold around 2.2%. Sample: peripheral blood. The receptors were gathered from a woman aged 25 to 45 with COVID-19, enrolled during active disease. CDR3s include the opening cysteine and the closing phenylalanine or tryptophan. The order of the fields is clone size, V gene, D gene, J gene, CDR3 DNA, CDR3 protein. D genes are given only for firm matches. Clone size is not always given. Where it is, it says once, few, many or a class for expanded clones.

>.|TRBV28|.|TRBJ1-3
TGTGCCAGCAGTACTCCCAGGGATGTACATGGAAACACCATATATTTT
CASSTPRDVHGNTIYF
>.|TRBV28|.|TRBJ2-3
TGTGCCAGCAGCGGGATTACAGATACGCAGTATTTT
CASSGITDTQYF
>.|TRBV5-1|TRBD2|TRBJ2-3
TGCGCCAGCAGCTCCCCCTCTTCTAGCGGGGACGCGCAGTATTTT
CASSSPSSSGDAQYF
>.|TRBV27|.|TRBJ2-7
TGTGCCAGCAGCCTCACGGGGTACGAGCAGTACTTC
CASSLTGYEQYF
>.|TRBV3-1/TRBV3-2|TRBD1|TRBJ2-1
TGTGCCAGCAGCGAAGCAGACAGGGTCCGAGTAGATGAGCAGTTCTTC
CASSEADRVRVDEQFF
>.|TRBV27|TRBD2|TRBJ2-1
TGTGCCAGCAGTTGGGGACTAGCGAGTTCCTACAATGAGCAGTTCTTC
CASSWGLASSYNEQFF
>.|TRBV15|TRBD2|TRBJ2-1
TGTGCCACCCAGCTTGGGACTAGCCCAAAGAACGAGCAGTTCTTC
CATQLGTSPKNEQFF
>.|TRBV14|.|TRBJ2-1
TGTGCCAGCAGCCAAGTCCCCTACTACAATGAGCAGTTCTTC
CASSQVPYYNEQFF
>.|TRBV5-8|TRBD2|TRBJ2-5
TGTGCCAGCAGCCGGGAGGAGGGCCAAGAGACCCAGTACTTC
CASSREEGQETQYF
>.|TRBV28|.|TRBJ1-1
TGTGCCAGCAGTTCACTGATTAGAACCAATGAAGCTTTCTTT
CASSSLIRTNEAFF
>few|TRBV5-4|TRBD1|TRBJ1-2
TGTGCCAGCAGCAAGACAGGGGAATATGGAGGCTACACCTTC
CASSKTGEYGGYTF
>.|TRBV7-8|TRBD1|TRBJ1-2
TGTGCCAGCAGCTTAGCGCAGAGACAGGGGGCGGGGGGCTACACCTTC
CASSLAQRQGAGGYTF
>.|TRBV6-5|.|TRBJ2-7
TGTGCCAGCAGCAAGACACGTCAAGGGGACGAGCAGTACTTC
CASSKTRQGDEQYF
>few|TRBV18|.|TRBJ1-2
TGTGCCAGCTCACCAAGGGAGGGAGACTATGGCTACACCTTC
CASSPREGDYGYTF
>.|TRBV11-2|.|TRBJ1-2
TGTGCCAGCAGCTTACTGGAGGGTGGCTATGGCTACACCTTC
CASSLLEGGYGYTF
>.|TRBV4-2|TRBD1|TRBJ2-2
TGTGCCAGCAGCCAACCCGACAGGGACGGCGGGGAGCTGTTTTTT
CASSQPDRDGGELFF
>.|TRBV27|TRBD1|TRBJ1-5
TGTGCCAGCAGTTTATCGGGACAGGGGTGGGAGGAGCCCCAGCATTTT
CASSLSGQGWEEPQHF
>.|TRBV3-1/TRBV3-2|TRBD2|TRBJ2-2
TGTGCCAGCAGGTGGAGCGGGAGGGCCGCCACCGGGGAGCTGTTTTTT
CASRWSGRAATGELFF
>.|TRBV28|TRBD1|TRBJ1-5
TGTGCCAGCAGTTTAAGGGGACAGGGGGGCCTCAATCAGCCCCAGCATTTT
CASSLRGQGGLNQPQHF
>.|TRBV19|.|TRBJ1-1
TGTGCCAGTAGTACCGACGGGGGGTACGGTGAAGCTTTCTTT
CASSTDGGYGEAFF
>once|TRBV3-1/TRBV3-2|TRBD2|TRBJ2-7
TGTGCCAGCAGCCACTGGACTAGCGCCTACGAGCAGTACTTC
CASSHWTSAYEQYF
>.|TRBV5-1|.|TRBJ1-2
TGCGCCAGCAGCCCCGGGGGGCTTAACTATGGCTACACCTTC
CASSPGGLNYGYTF
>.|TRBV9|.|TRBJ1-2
TGTGCCAGCAGCGTAGATTTAGGGGGACCAGATGGCTACACCTTC
CASSVDLGGPDGYTF
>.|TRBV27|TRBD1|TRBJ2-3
TGTGCCAGCAGTCTAGACAGGGGGCAGTCGGGCACAGATACGCAGTATTTT
CASSLDRGQSGTDTQYF
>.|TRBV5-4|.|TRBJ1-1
TGTGCCAGCAGCTCGGGGGGAGGGTTTGAAGCTTTCTTT
CASSSGGGFEAFF
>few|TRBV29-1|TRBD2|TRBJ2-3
TGCAGCGTTGATGAGCGGGGAGCTAGCACAGATACGCAGTATTTT
CSVDERGASTDTQYF